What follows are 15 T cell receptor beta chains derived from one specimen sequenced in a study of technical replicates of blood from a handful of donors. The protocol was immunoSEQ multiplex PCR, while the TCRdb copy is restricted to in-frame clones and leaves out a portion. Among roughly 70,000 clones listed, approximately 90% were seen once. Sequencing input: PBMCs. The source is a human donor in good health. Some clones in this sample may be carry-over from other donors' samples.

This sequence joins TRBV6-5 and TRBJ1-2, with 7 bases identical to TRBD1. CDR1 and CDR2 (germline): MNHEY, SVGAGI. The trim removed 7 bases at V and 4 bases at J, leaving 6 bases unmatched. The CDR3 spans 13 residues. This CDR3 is CASKTTGAYGYTF. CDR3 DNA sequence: TGTGCCAGCAAGACAACAGGGGCCTATGGCTACACCTTC.

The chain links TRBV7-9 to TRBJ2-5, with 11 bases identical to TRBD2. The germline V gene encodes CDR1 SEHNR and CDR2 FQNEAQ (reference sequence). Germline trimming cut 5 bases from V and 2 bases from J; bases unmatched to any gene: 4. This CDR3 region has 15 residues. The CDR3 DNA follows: TGTGCCAGCAGCGGTCTAGCGGGGGGACAAGAGACCCAGTACTTC. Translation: CASSGLAGGQETQYF.

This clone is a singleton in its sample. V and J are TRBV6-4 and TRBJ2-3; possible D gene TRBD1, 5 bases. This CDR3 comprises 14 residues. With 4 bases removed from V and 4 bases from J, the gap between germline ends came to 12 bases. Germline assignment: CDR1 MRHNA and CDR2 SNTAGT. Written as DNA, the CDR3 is TGTGCCAGCAGTGTATCAGGGTGGGCAGATACGCAGTATTTT. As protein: CASSVSGWADTQYF.

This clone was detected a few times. The CDR3 loop is CASSLIRGSGQYF. CDR3 DNA sequence: TGTGCCAGCAGCCTAATCAGGGGTTCCGGGCAGTACTTC. V is TRBV14 and J is TRBJ2-7; possible D gene TRBD1, 6 bases. Germline values: CDR1 SGHDN, CDR2 FVKESK. The CDR3 is made up of 13 amino acids. V lost 4 bases, J lost 9 bases, and 16 bases lay in between.

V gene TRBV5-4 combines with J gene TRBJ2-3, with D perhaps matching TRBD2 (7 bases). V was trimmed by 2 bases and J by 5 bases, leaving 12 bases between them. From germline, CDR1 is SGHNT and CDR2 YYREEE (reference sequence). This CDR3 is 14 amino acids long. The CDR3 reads CASSFRGAGDTQYF. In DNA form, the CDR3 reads TGTGCCAGCAGCTTCCGGGGGGCCGGAGATACGCAGTATTTT. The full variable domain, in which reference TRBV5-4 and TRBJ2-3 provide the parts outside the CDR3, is ETGVTQSPTHLIKTRGQQVTLRCSSQSGHNTVSWYQQALGQGPQFIFQYYREEENGRGNFPPRFSGLQFPNYSSELNVNALELDDSALYLCASSFRGAGDTQYFGPGTRLTVL.

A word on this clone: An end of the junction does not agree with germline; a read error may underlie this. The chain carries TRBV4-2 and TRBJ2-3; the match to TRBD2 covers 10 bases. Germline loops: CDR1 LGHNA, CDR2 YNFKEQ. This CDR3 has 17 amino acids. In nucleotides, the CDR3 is TGTGCCAGCAGCGAGCTGTCATCTAGCGGGAGCAAAGATACGCAGTATTTT. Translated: CASSELSSSGSKDTQYF.

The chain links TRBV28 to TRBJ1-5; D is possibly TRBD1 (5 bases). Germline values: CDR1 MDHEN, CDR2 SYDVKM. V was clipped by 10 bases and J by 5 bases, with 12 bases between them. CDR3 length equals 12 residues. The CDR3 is CATYGADQPQHF. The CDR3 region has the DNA TGTGCCACCTATGGGGCGGATCAGCCCCAGCATTTT.

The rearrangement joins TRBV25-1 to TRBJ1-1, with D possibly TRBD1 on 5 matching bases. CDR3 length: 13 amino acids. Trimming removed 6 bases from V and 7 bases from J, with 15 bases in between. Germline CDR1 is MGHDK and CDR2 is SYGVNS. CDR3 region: CASRLSDSHEAFF. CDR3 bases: TGTGCCAGCAGACTATCCGACAGCCATGAAGCTTTCTTT.

CDR3 region: CASSYLGVNSPLHF. The DNA for the CDR3 is TGTGCCAGCAGTTACTTAGGGGTAAATTCACCCCTCCACTTT. V and J are TRBV6-5 and TRBJ1-6; perhaps TRBD1 as D (5 bases). CDR1 and CDR2 (germline): MNHEY, SVGAGI. This CDR3 is 14 amino acids long. V lost 1 base, J lost 7 bases, and 8 bases lay in between.

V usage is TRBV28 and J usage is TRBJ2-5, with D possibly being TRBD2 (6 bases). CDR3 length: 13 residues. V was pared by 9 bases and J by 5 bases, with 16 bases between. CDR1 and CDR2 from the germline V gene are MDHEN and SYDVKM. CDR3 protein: CASWNRGGETQYF. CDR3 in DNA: TGTGCCAGTTGGAACAGAGGAGGGGAGACCCAGTACTTC.

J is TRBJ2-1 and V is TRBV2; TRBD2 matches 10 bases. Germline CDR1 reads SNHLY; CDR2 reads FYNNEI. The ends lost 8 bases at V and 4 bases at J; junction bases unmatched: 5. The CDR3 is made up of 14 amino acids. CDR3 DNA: TGTGCCAGCTTTACTAGCGGGGTGTACAATGAGCAGTTCTTC. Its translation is CASFTSGVYNEQFF.

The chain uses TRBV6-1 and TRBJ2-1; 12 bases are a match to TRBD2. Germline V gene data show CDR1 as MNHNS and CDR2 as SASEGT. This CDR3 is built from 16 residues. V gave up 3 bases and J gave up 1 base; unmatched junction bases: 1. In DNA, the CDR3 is TGTGCCAGCAGTGAGCTAGCGGGAGGGTCCTACAATGAGCAGTTCTTC. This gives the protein CASSELAGGSYNEQFF.

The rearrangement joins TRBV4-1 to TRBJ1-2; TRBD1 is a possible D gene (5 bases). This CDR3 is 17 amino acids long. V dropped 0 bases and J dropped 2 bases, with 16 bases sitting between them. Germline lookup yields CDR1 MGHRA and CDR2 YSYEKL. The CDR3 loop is CASSQDIAGRPNYGYTF. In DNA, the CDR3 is TGCGCCAGCAGCCAAGATATTGCAGGGCGGCCGAACTATGGCTACACCTTC.

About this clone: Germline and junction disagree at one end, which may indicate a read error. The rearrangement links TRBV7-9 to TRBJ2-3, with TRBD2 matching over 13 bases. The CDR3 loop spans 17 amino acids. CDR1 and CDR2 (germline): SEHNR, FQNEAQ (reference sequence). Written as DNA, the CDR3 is TGTGCCAGCAGCGTAGCCGGACTAGCGGGGGGCACAGATACGCAGTATTTT. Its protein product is CASSVAGLAGGTDTQYF.

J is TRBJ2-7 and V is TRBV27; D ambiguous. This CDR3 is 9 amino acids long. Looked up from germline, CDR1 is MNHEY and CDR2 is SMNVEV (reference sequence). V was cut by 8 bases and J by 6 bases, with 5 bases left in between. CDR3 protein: CASPGEQYF. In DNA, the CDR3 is TGTGCCAGCCCGGGCGAGCAGTACTTC.